This TCR beta chain was documented in a study of a mutant IDH1 vaccine in newly diagnosed glioma. The overall study: Males made up about 60% and females about 40% of treated patients, whose mean age was approximately 41 years. The week-35 safety follow-up was V12, and the week-47 study end was V13. Most patients had radiochemotherapy with temozolomide before enrollment; others had one alone. Findings of the study overall: Of all patients, around 94% showed vaccine-induced immune responses.

Unmatched junction bases numbered 10, after V lost 8 bases and J lost 8 bases. The CDR3 totals 13 residues. Germline assignment: CDR1 SGHAT and CDR2 FQNNGV. Produced via immunoSEQ multiplex PCR; TCRdb's table is partial and in-frame only. The sample consists of some 56,000 clones, less than 80% of them appearing once. The sample's time point: week 47, end of study. In every dose of vaccine, 300 ug of mutant IDH1 20-mer peptide was given alongside topical imiquimod. This clone was seen a single time. What it recognizes is unknown. The chain combines TRBV11-2 with TRBJ1-2; 8 bases fit TRBD1. Material: PBMCs, obtained from a glioma patient whose treatment included an IDH1 peptide vaccine. This TCR was sampled from a man aged 45-60 years with glioma. The CDR3 region is CASGVRGLGGYTF. The CDR3 nucleotides read TGTGCCAGCGGGGTCAGGGGGCTAGGCGGCTACACCTTC.